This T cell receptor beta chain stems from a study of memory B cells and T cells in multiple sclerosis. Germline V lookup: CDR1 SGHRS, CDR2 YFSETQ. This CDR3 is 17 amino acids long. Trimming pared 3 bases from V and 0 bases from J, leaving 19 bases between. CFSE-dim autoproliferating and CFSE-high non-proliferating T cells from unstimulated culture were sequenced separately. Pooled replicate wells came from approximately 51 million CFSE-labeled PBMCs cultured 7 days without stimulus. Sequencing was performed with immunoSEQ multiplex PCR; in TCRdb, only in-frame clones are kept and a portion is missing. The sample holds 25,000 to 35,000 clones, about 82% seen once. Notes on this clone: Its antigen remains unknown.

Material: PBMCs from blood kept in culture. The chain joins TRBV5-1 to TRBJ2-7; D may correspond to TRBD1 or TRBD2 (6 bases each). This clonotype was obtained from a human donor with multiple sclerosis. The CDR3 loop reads CASSSLAGGPSSYEQYF. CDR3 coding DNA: TGCGCCAGCAGCTCTCTAGCCGGGGGCCCCAGCTCCTACGAGCAGTACTTC.